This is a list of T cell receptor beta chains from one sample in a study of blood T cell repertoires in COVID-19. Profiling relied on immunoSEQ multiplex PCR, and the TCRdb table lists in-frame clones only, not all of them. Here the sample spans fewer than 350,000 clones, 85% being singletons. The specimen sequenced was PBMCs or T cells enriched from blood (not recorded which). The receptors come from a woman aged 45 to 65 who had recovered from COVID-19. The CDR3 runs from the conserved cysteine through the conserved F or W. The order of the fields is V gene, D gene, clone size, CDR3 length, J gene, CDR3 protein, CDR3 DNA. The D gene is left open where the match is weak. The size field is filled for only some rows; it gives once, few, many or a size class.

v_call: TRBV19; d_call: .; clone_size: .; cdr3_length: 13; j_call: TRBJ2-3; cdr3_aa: CASKVAGADTQYF; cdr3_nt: TGTGCCAGTAAGGTGGCAGGGGCAGATACGCAGTATTTT
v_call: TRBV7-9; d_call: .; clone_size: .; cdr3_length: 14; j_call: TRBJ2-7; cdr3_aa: CASSRAGGSYEQYF; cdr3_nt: TGTGCCAGCAGCCGAGCGGGCGGATCCTACGAGCAGTACTTC
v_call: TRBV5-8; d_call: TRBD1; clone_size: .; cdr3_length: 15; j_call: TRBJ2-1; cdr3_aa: CASSPTGSSYNEQFF; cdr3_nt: TGTGCCAGCAGCCCGACAGGGAGCTCCTACAATGAGCAGTTCTTC
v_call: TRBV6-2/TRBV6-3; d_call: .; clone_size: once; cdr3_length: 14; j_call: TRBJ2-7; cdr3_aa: CASSYSGRVWEQYF; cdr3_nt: TGTGCCAGCAGTTACTCTGGCAGGGTATGGGAGCAGTACTTC
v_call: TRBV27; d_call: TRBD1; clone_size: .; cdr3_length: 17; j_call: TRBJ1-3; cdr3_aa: CASSKGPGQVSGNTIYF; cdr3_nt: TGTGCCAGCAGTAAAGGTCCCGGACAGGTCTCTGGAAACACCATATATTTT
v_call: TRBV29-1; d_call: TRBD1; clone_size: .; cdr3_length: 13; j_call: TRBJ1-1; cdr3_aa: CSVGQAMNTEAFF; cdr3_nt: TGCAGCGTCGGACAGGCCATGAACACTGAAGCTTTCTTT
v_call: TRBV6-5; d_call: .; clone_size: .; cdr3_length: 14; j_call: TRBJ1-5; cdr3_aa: CASTAGGSNQPQHF; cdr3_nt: TGTGCCAGCACCGCCGGGGGTAGCAATCAGCCCCAGCATTTT
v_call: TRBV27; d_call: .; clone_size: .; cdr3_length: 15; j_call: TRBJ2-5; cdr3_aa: CASSLSPGLRETQYF; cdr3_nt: TGTGCCAGCAGTTTAAGTCCAGGGCTCCGGGAGACCCAGTACTTC
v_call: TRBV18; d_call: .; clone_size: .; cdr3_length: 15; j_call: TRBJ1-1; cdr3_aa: CASSPLTDRNTEAFF; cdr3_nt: TGTGCCAGCTCACCACTGACGGACAGAAACACTGAAGCTTTCTTT
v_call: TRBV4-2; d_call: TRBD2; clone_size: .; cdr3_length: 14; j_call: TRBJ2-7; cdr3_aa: CASSQALADYEQYF; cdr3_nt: TGTGCCAGCAGCCAAGCACTAGCGGACTACGAGCAGTACTTC
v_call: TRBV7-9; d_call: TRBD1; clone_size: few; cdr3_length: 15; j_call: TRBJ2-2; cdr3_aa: CASSAQGGFPGELFF; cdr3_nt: TGTGCCAGCAGCGCACAGGGGGGATTTCCCGGGGAGCTGTTTTTT
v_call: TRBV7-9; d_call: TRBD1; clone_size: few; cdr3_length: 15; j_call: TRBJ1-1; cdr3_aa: CASSPTGQVGTEAFF; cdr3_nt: TGTGCCAGCAGCCCAACAGGACAGGTGGGCACTGAAGCTTTCTTT
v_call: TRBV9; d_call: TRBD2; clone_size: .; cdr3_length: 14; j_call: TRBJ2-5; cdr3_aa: CASSPRAGGETQYF; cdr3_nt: TGTGCCAGCAGCCCCCGAGCGGGGGGAGAGACCCAGTACTTC
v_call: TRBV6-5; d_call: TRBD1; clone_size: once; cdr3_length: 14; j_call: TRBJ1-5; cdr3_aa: CASRAGGSNQPQHF; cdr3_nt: TGTGCCAGCAGGGCAGGGGGAAGCAATCAGCCCCAGCATTTT
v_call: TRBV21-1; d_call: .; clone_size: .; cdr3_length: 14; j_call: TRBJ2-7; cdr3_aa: CASSVRWADYEQYF; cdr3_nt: TGTGCCAGCAGCGTACGGTGGGCCGACTACGAGCAGTACTTC
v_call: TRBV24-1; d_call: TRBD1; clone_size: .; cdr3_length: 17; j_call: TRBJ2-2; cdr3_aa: CATSEYNDRENTGELFF; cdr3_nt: TGTGCCACCAGTGAGTATAACGACAGGGAGAACACCGGGGAGCTGTTTTTT
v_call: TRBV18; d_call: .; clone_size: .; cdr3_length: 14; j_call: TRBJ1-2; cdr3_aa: CASSPDSTNYGYTF; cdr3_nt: TGTGCCAGCTCACCGGACAGCACTAACTATGGCTACACCTTC
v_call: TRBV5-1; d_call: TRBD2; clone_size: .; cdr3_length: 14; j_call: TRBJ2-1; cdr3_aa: CASSPGLAGGLMFF; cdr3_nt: TGCGCCAGCAGCCCTGGACTAGCGGGAGGACTGATGTTCTTC
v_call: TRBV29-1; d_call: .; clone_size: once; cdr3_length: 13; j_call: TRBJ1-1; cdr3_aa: CSVEQGSNTEAFF; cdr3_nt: TGCAGCGTAGAACAGGGCTCAAACACTGAAGCTTTCTTT
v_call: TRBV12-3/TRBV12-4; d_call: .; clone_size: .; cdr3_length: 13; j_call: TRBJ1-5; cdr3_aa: CASSLRLDQPQHF; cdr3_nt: TGTGCCAGCAGTTTACGACTTGATCAGCCCCAGCATTTT
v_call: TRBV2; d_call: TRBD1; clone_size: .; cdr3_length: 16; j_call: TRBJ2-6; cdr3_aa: CASSRDRPGGANVLTF; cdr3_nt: TGTGCCAGCAGTCGGGACAGACCTGGGGGGGCCAACGTCCTGACTTTC
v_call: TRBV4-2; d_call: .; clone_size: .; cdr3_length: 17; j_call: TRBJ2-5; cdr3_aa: CASSPYPGSGLQETQYF; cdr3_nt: TGTGCCAGCAGCCCTTACCCAGGTAGCGGTCTGCAAGAGACCCAGTACTTC
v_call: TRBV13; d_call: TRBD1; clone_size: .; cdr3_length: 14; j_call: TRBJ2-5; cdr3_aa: CASSSDRGQETQYF; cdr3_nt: TGTGCCAGCAGCTCGGACAGGGGCCAAGAGACCCAGTACTTC
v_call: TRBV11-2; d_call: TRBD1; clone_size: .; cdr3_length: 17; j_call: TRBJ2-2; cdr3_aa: CASSYDDRGTNTGELFF; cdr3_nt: TGTGCCAGCAGCTACGACGACAGGGGCACGAACACCGGGGAGCTGTTTTTT
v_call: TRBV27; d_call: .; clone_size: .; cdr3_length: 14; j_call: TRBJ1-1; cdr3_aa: CASSLNRMNTEAFF; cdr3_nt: TGTGCCAGCAGTTTAAACAGAATGAACACTGAAGCTTTCTTT
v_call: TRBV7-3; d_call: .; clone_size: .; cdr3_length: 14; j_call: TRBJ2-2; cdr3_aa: CASSPGSHTGELFF; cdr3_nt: TGTGCCAGCAGCCCCGGGTCCCACACCGGGGAGCTGTTTTTT
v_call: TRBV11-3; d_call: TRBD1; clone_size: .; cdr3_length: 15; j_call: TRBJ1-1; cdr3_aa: CASSDSRGLSTEAFF; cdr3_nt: TGTGCCAGCAGCGACTCGAGGGGGCTTAGCACTGAAGCTTTCTTT
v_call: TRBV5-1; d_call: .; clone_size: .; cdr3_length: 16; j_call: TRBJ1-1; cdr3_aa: CASSLGLTGRGTEAFF; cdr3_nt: TGCGCCAGCAGCTTGGGCCTTACAGGGAGGGGGACTGAAGCTTTCTTT
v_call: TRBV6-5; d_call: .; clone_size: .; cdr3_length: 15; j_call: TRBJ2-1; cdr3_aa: CASSLGTSGYNEQFF; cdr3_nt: TGTGCCAGCAGTCTTGGGACTTCGGGCTACAATGAGCAGTTCTTC
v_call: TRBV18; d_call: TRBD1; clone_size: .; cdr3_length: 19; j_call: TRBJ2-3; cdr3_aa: CASSPNVAGTGGSTDTQYF; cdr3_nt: TGTGCCAGCTCACCGAATGTTGCCGGGACAGGGGGCAGCACAGATACGCAGTATTTT
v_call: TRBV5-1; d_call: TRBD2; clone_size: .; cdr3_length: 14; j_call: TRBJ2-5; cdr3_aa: CASSFRGGLETQYF; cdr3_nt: TGCGCCAGCAGCTTCCGGGGGGGCTTGGAGACCCAGTACTTC
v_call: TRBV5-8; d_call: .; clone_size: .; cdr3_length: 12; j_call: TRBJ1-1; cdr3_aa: CASSLAILRAFF; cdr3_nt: TGTGCCAGCAGCTTGGCCATACTAAGGGCTTTCTTT
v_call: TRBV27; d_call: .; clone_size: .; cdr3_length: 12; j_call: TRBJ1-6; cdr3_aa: CASSFSVGPLHF; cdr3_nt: TGTGCCAGCAGTTTTAGTGTCGGACCCCTCCACTTT
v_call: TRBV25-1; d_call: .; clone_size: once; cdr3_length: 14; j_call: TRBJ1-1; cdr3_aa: CASSEWTLNTEAFF; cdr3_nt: TGTGCCAGCAGTGAATGGACTCTGAACACTGAAGCTTTCTTT
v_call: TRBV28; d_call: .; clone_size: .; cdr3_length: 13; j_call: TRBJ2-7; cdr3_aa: CASIGGHSYEQYF; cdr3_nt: TGTGCCAGCATTGGGGGCCACTCCTACGAGCAGTACTTC
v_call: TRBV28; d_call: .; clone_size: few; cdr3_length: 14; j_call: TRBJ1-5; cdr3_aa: CASSLGQSNQPQHF; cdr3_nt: TGTGCCAGCAGTTTAGGGCAGAGCAATCAGCCCCAGCATTTT
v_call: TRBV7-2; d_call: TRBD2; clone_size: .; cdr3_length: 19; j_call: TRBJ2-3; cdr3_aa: CASSLAPGVLASRTDTQYF; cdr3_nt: TGTGCCAGCAGCTTAGCCCCGGGGGTACTAGCGTCCCGCACAGATACGCAGTATTTT
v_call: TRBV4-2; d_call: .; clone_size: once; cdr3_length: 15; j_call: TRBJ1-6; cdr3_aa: CASSQDPRNNSPLHF; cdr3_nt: TGTGCCAGCAGCCAAGATCCCAGAAATAATTCACCCCTCCACTTT
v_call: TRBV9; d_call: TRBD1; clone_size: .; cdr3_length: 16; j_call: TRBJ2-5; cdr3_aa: CASSGVPHRGGETQYF; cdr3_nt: TGTGCCAGCAGCGGAGTTCCTCACAGGGGTGGGGAGACCCAGTACTTC
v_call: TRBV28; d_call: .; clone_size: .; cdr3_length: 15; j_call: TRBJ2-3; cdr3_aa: CASSLTTALTDTQYF; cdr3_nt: TGTGCCAGCAGTTTGACGACAGCCCTCACAGATACGCAGTATTTT
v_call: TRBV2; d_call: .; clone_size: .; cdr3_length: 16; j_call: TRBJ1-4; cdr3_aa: CASSERSEATNEKLFF; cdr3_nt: TGTGCCAGCAGTGAAAGATCAGAGGCAACTAATGAAAAACTGTTTTTT
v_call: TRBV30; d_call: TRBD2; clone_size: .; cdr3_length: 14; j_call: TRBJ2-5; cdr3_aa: CAWRRGLAAETQYF; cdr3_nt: TGTGCCTGGAGGAGAGGACTAGCGGCAGAGACCCAGTACTTC
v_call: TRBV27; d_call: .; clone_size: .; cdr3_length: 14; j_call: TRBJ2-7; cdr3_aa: CASSPRAGFFEQYF; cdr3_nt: TGTGCCAGCAGTCCCCGAGCGGGTTTTTTTGAGCAGTACTTC